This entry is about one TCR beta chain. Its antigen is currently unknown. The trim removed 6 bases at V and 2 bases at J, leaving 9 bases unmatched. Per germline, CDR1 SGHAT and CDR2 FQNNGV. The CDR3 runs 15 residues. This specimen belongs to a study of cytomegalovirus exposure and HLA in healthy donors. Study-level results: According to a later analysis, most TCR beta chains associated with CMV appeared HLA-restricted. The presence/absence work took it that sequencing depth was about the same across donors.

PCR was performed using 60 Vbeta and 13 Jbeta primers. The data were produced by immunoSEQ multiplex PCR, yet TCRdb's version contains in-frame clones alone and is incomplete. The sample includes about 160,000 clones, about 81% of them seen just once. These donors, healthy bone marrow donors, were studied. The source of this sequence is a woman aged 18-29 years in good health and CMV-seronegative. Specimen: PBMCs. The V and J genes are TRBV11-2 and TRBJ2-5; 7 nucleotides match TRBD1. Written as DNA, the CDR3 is TGTGCCAGCAGATCTTCCGGGACAGCACAAGAGACCCAGTACTTC. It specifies CASRSSGTAQETQYF. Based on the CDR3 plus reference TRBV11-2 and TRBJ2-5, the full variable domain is EAGVAQSPRYKIIEKRQSVAFWCNPISGHATLYWYQQILGQGPKLLIQFQNNGVVDDSQLPKDRFSAERLKGVDSTLKIQPAKLEDSAVYLCASRSSGTAQETQYFGPGTRLLVL.